One and the same sample provided the 4 T cell receptor beta chains below, sequenced in a study of cytomegalovirus exposure and HLA in healthy donors (dated by TCRdb to about 2017). Receptor libraries were prepared by the immunoSEQ multiplex PCR assay. For the multiplex PCR, a mixture combining 60 forward primers for TCR Vbeta segments and 13 reverse primers for TCR Jbeta segments was used. In TCRdb, the immuneACCESS table is reduced to in-frame sequences with V and J assigned. These tables do not hold every clone; where another copy was compared, an unresolved V gene accounts for under half, and the others remain unexplained. This sample gives about 110,000 clones in total; approximately 79% of them show up just once. Clones ranked in the top ten supply approximately 14% of the sample. Sequenced: PBMCs. The receptor set was obtained from a woman in her forties in good health and CMV-seropositive.

V gene TRBV7-3 combines with J gene TRBJ2-3; no definite D call. Germline assignment: CDR1 SGHTA and CDR2 FQGTGA. V was pared by 3 bases and J by 5 bases, with 6 bases between. There are 12 residues in the CDR3. CDR3 sequence reads: CASSFSGDTQYF. In DNA form, the CDR3 reads TGTGCCAGCAGCTTTAGTGGAGATACGCAGTATTTT.

The chain combines TRBV9 with TRBJ1-6; D is undetermined. Germline V lookup: CDR1 SGDLS, CDR2 YYNGEE. The V end lost 0 bases, the J end lost 7 bases, and 11 bases lay between the germline ends. This CDR3 spans 15 amino acids. As DNA, the CDR3 is TGTGCCAGCAGCGTAGGGGTGGCAGGAAATTCACCCCTCCACTTT. Protein: CASSVGVAGNSPLHF.

The gene calls are TRBV7-8 and TRBJ2-1; D ambiguous. There are 14 residues in the CDR3. CDR1 and CDR2 (germline): SGHVS, FQNEAQ. V was pared by 1 base and J by 8 bases, with 12 bases between. CDR3 amino acids: CASSLDLASHEQFF. CDR3 DNA sequence: TGTGCCAGCAGCTTAGATCTGGCCTCCCATGAGCAGTTCTTC.

This chain joins TRBV5-1 and TRBJ2-1; D possibly corresponds to TRBD1 (5 bases). V was clipped by 2 bases and J by 10 bases, with 22 bases between them. Germline V gene data show CDR1 as SGHRS and CDR2 as YFSETQ. CDR3 length: 16 residues. Written as DNA, the CDR3 is TGCGCCAGCAGCTTACGACGACAGTTAACTTTAGTCGAGCAGTTCTTC. Protein product: CASSLRRQLTLVEQFF.